The clone carrying this T cell receptor (beta chain) has just a few counts. Its antigen is as yet unknown. MiXCR, run by TCRdb on the 5' RACE reads, gives a single entry per CDR3 protein. The sample yields more than 350,000 distinct CDR3 sequences, 11% seen once. Trimming pared 3 bases from V and 8 bases from J, leaving 10 bases between. The CDR3 spans 11 residues. The V gene's germline CDR1 is SQVTM and CDR2 ANQGSEA. These data originate in a study of T cells after yellow fever vaccination. Study as a whole: SMART-Seq v4 Ultra Low Input handled preparation of low-cell-number fractions. Findings of the study overall: The secondary response was weaker, and its peak arrived faster, on day 5 versus 15.

The sample here was PBMCs, taken on the day of the first yellow fever vaccination. This TCR derives from a man between 18 and 35 years old who received the YFV17D yellow fever vaccine. This chain links TRBV29-1 with TRBJ1-2; D call uncertain. CDR3 sequence: CSVDESGGYTF. The CDR3 nucleotides are TGCAGCGTTGATGAGTCGGGGGGCTACACCTTC.